This T cell receptor (beta chain) is from a study of OX40 agonist ivuxolimab in advanced cancers. As for the study in general: Therapy given before enrollment (anti-PD-1, anti-PD-L1 or anti-CTLA-4) was allowed, and 40% had some.

Method: immunoSEQ multiplex PCR; TCRdb's copy keeps in-frame clones and lacks some. This sample has some 64,000 clones, with 80% to 90% found just once. Findings of the study overall: Expanded clones belonging to CD8+ T cells outnumbered, on average, those of CD4+. Which antigen the expanded peripheral T cells recognized is unknown.

The CDR3 spans 14 residues. Germline-derived CDR1 and CDR2 are MGHDK and SYGVNS. V gave up 2 bases and J gave up 0 bases, with 5 bases separating them. Samples were taken at baseline and on day 1 of cycles 4 and 7. Of note for this clone: Its antigen is unidentified.

The sample in question was CD4+ or CD8+ T cells sorted from blood, obtained in a trial of the OX40 agonist ivuxolimab. This rearrangement joins TRBV25-1 to TRBJ1-3; no definite D call. This sequence was found in an adult with an advanced solid tumor such as melanoma, head and neck, liver or kidney cancer. This CDR3 is CASSEESSGNTIYF. The CDR3, as DNA: TGTGCCAGCAGTGAAGAGAGCTCTGGAAACACCATATATTTT. The full variable domain, rest sourced from reference TRBV25-1 and TRBJ1-3, is EADIYQTPRYLVIGTGKKITLECSQTMGHDKMYWYQQDPGMELHLIHYSYGVNSTEKGDLSSESTVSRIRTEHFPLTLESARPSHTSQYLCASSEESSGNTIYFGEGSWLTVV.